The clone carrying this T cell receptor (beta chain) was recorded a few times. Its antigen is currently unknown. About 480 ng RNA was reverse transcribed with alpha and beta constant-region primers. Each of the alpha and beta chains got its own library through chain-specific third strand synthesis with indices. TCRdb recomputed calls from the 5' RACE reads with MiXCR, one row per CDR3 protein. The sample yields about 9,600 distinct CDR3 sequences, approximately 7% seen once. Germline V gene data show CDR1 as LNHDA and CDR2 as SQIVND (reference sequence). The CDR3 is made up of 15 amino acids. Trimming took 3 bases from V and 9 from J; bases not matched to a gene: 9. This sample is drawn from a study of HIV-infected patients and healthy controls. Study details: In 14 of 16 patients, CD4 counts climbed slightly after three months but remained subnormal. Findings and limits, study-wide: HIV+ repertoires were severely depleted of MAIT alpha-chain CDR3s, unlike healthy controls.

All unsorted peripheral T cells were captured because whole blood was used without fractionation. Donors were HIV-infected adults who had not yet started antiretroviral therapy but were about to begin. V and J are TRBV19 and TRBJ2-1; 9 bases are a match to TRBD2. The source was blood, collected before antiretroviral therapy. The receptor comes from an adult with HIV infection. In DNA, the CDR3 is TGTGCCAGTAGTATTTTGGGGACTAGCTCCCTTGAGCAGTTCTTC. The encoded protein is CASSILGTSSLEQFF.